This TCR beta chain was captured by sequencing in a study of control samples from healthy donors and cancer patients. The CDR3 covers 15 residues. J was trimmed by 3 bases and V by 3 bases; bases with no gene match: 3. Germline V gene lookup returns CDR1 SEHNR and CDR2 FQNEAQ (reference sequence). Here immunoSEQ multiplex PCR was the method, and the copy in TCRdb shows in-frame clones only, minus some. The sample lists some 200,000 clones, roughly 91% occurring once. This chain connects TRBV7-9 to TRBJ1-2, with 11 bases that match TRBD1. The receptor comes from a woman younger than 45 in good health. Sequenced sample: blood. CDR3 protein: CASSFPGQGDYGYTF. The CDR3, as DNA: TGTGCCAGCAGCTTCCCGGGACAGGGGGACTATGGCTACACCTTC.